These 32 T cell receptor beta chains share one sample of origin, sequenced in a study of T cell repertoires in cytomegalovirus infection. TCRdb reprocessed the reads via MiXCR and lists one record per CDR3 protein. The table lists roughly 280,000 distinct CDR3 sequences, roughly 13% of them singletons, with around 9% in the top ten. Sample: PBMCs. All receptors come from a human donor in good health (CMV status not recorded). Some clones in this sample may be carry-over from other donors' samples.

This clonotype showed up many times. J is TRBJ2-1 and V is TRBV24-1, with 8 positions matching TRBD2. This CDR3 is 15 amino acids long. Germline V gene sequence: CDR1 KGHDR, CDR2 SFDVKD. V lost 4 bases and J lost 1; bases outside the gene matches: 2. The CDR3 is CATSEGTSSYNEQFF. The CDR3, as DNA: TGTGCCACCAGTGAGGGGACTAGTTCCTACAATGAGCAGTTCTTC.

This clonotype showed up many times. The rearrangement links TRBV11-2 to TRBJ2-1; a weak D match, TRBD2 (6 bases). Trimming took off 4 bases at V and 5 bases at J, with 12 bases between the two ends. Germline-derived CDR1 and CDR2 are SGHAT and FQNNGV. The CDR3 loop spans 14 amino acids. CDR3 DNA sequence: TGTGCCAGCAGCTCACAAAGACTAGACAATGAGCAGTTCTTC. It translates to CASSSQRLDNEQFF.

This clonotype was observed many times. CDR3 DNA sequence: TGTGCCAGCACCTCGGGGGGCAATCAGCCCCAGCATTTT. Amino acid sequence: CASTSGGNQPQHF. This chain uses TRBV7-2 with TRBJ1-5; tentatively, D is TRBD1 (5 bases). The V gene lost 7 bases and the J gene lost 2 bases, with 9 bases spanning the gap. Germline assignment: CDR1 SGHTA and CDR2 FQGNSA. The CDR3 is 13 amino acids.

CDR3: CASSIGGTGGRENEQFF. The CDR3 nucleotides read TGTGCCAGTAGTATAGGAGGTACGGGGGGCAGAGAGAATGAGCAGTTCTTC. This chain uses TRBV19 with TRBJ2-1, with D tentatively TRBD2 (7 bases). V dropped 1 base and J dropped 7 bases, with 20 bases sitting between them. This CDR3 is built from 17 residues. Germline CDR1 reads LNHDA; CDR2 reads SQIVND (reference sequence).

This clonotype was counted at least ten times. The chain links TRBV6-1 to TRBJ2-1; TRBD2 matches at 8 bases. V lost 4 bases and J lost 6; bases outside the gene matches: 5. CDR1 and CDR2 (germline): MNHNS, SASEGT. This CDR3 spans 14 amino acids. The CDR3 loop is CASSVTGGPNEQFF. The CDR3 DNA reads as TGTGCCAGCAGTGTCACGGGAGGGCCCAATGAGCAGTTCTTC.

This clonotype was counted between two and nine times. The J gene is TRBJ2-7, the V gene TRBV28; TRBD2 agrees at 8 bases. CDR1 is MDHEN, CDR2 SYDVKM, per germline. Unmatched junction bases numbered 3, after V lost 2 bases and J lost 0 bases. The CDR3 runs 15 residues. The CDR3 reads CASSLPREASYEQYF. The CDR3 DNA follows: TGTGCCAGCAGTTTACCGCGGGAGGCCTCCTACGAGCAGTACTTC.

This clonotype appeared a few times. This chain uses TRBV3-1 with TRBJ2-7, with D perhaps matching TRBD2 (5 bases). The germline V gene has CDR1 LGHDT and CDR2 YNNKEL (reference sequence). V dropped 4 bases and J dropped 6 bases, with 13 bases sitting between them. CDR3 length equals 13 residues. For the CDR3, the DNA is TGTGCCAGCAGCCCGGTCGGAGGTGGCGAGCAGTACTTC. This gives the protein CASSPVGGGEQYF.

With regard to this clonotype: It may be a read error: a sequence one base away is much more abundant. The chain employs TRBV5-6 and TRBJ1-1, with D maybe TRBD1 (5 bases). Germline values: CDR1 SGHDT, CDR2 YYEEEE. The CDR3 is made up of 15 amino acids. The DNA for the CDR3 is TGTACCAGCAGCCTCACGGACAAGGTGAACACTGAAGCTTTCTTT. It yields the protein CTSSLTDKVNTEAFF.

This CDR3 is CASSHRESEGSPLHF. The CDR3, as DNA: TGCGCCAGCAGTCACAGGGAGTCTGAGGGTTCACCCCTCCACTTT. The rearrangement uses TRBV10-2 and TRBJ1-6; possible D gene TRBD1, 6 bases. This CDR3 is 15 amino acids long. Germline V gene sequence: CDR1 WSHSY, CDR2 SAAADI. V was trimmed by 5 bases and J by 9 bases, leaving 17 bases between them.

This clonotype was counted at least ten times. This chain uses TRBV7-2 with TRBJ2-3; D gene unclear. Germline V CDR1 and CDR2: SGHTA, FQGNSA. V lost 4 bases and J lost 2, with 7 bases in between. This CDR3 has 13 amino acids. For the CDR3, the DNA is TGTGCCAGCAGCTCCACACCCACAGATACGCAGTATTTT. The encoded protein is CASSSTPTDTQYF.

Ten or more counts support this clonotype. The chain recombines TRBV20-1 with TRBJ2-7; D not resolved. The CDR3 covers 14 residues. CDR1 DFQATT and CDR2 SNEGSKA come from the germline V gene (reference sequence). Trimming removed 3 bases from V and 0 bases from J, with 12 bases in between. Here the CDR3 reads CSASIQTSSYEQYF. The CDR3 coding sequence is TGCAGTGCTAGTATCCAGACAAGCTCCTACGAGCAGTACTTC.

This clonotype was detected only a few times. V is TRBV14 and J is TRBJ1-1, with D unresolved. Germline assignment: CDR1 SGHDN and CDR2 FVKESK. The CDR3 extends over 14 amino acids. Trimming removed 0 bases at V and 4 bases at J, with 9 bases between. DNA for the CDR3: TGTGCCAGCAGCCAAGACTTGCGGGGCACTGAAGCTTTCTTT. Translation: CASSQDLRGTEAFF. The full variable domain, with the rest looked up from reference TRBV14 and TRBJ1-1, is EAGVTQFPSHSVIEKGQTVTLRCDPISGHDNLYWYRRVMGKEIKFLLHFVKESKQDESGMPNNRFLAERTGGTYSTLKVQPAELEDSGVYFCASSQDLRGTEAFFGQGTRLTVV.

This clonotype was observed at least ten times. The CDR3 region is CASNPGTGTGELFF. The CDR3 DNA is TGTGCCAGCAACCCCGGGACAGGCACCGGGGAGCTGTTTTTT. The J gene is TRBJ2-2, the V gene TRBV7-2; 8 bases match TRBD1. J was trimmed by 4 bases and V by 7 bases; bases with no gene match: 5. This CDR3 has 14 residues. Germline loops: CDR1 SGHTA, CDR2 FQGNSA. Combining the CDR3 with reference TRBV7-2 and TRBJ2-2 gives the whole variable domain GAGVSQSPSNKVTEKGKDVELRCDPISGHTALYWYRQSLGQGLEFLIYFQGNSAPDKSGLPSDRFSAERTGGSVSTLTIQRTQQEDSAVYLCASNPGTGTGELFFGEGSRLTVL.

The chain links TRBV4-2 to TRBJ2-1; weak D call: TRBD1 (7 bases). This CDR3 comprises 17 residues. Trimming took 0 bases from V and 6 from J, leaving 18 bases between them. Per germline, CDR1 LGHNA and CDR2 YNFKEQ. Here the CDR3 reads CASSQDPEGAQVNEQFF. CDR3 nucleotides: TGTGCCAGCAGCCAAGATCCGGAGGGGGCGCAGGTCAATGAGCAGTTCTTC.

This clonotype was counted at least ten times. V and J are TRBV7-2 and TRBJ1-4; D ambiguous. The CDR3 totals 15 residues. V lost 4 bases to trimming and J lost 5 bases, with 14 bases between them. Germline CDR1 is SGHTA and CDR2 is FQGNSA. The CDR3 region is CASSSNRERNEKLFF. In nucleotides, the CDR3 is TGTGCCAGCAGCTCAAACCGGGAGCGAAATGAAAAACTGTTTTTT.

This clonotype was observed many times. This rearrangement joins TRBV7-8 to TRBJ2-1; D is uncertain. This CDR3 has 14 amino acids. V was pared by 1 base and J by 9 bases, with 13 bases between. Germline loops: CDR1 SGHVS, CDR2 FQNEAQ. CDR3 residues: CASSLVAVTGEQFF. The CDR3 DNA is TGTGCCAGCAGCTTAGTGGCCGTTACCGGTGAGCAGTTCTTC.

This clonotype showed up just a few times. V usage is TRBV2 and J usage is TRBJ1-5, with D tentatively TRBD1 (5 bases). The CDR3 loop spans 13 amino acids. V lost 4 bases and J lost 5, with 9 bases in between. Germline V gene data show CDR1 as SNHLY and CDR2 as FYNNEI. The CDR3 spells CASSVGRDQPQHF. The CDR3 DNA reads TGTGCCAGCAGTGTGGGCAGGGATCAGCCCCAGCATTTT. The entire variable domain, with the rest obtained from reference TRBV2 and TRBJ1-5, is as follows: EPEVTQTPSHQVTQMGQEVILRCVPISNHLYFYWYRQILGQKVEFLVSFYNNEISEKSEIFDDQFSVERPDGSNFTLKIRSTKLEDSAMYFCASSVGRDQPQHFGDGTRLSIL.

The chain has TRBV29-1 and TRBJ2-1; 10 nucleotides agree with TRBD1. CDR3 length equals 16 residues. The trim removed 3 bases at V and 4 bases at J, leaving 9 bases unmatched. Germline-derived CDR1 and CDR2 are SQVTM and ANQGSEA. This CDR3 is CSVERSDRGFYNEQFF. CDR3 nucleotides: TGCAGCGTTGAGCGATCGGACAGGGGGTTTTACAATGAGCAGTTCTTC.

There are many counts of this clonotype. The chain uses TRBV20-1 and TRBJ2-5; the D call may be TRBD1 or TRBD2 (6 bases each). V dropped 5 bases and J dropped 2 bases, with 15 bases sitting between them. The CDR3 sequence is 14 residues long. The V gene's germline CDR1 is DFQATT and CDR2 SNEGSKA (reference sequence). The CDR3 region has the DNA TGCAGTGCTGCGAGAGGGGGGAGACAAGAGACCCAGTACTTC. Translation gives CSAARGGRQETQYF.

The rearrangement uses TRBV5-1 and TRBJ2-1, with TRBD2 matching 8 bases. Trimming cost V 8 bases and J 8 bases; bases outside gene matches: 9. Germline CDR1 reads SGHRS; CDR2 reads YFSETQ. The CDR3 totals 13 residues. The CDR3 is CASSTSARDEQFF. The CDR3, as DNA: TGCGCCAGTTCGACTAGCGCTCGGGATGAGCAGTTCTTC.

The chain links TRBV5-6 to TRBJ2-1; the D is unclear. CDR1 and CDR2 from the germline V gene are SGHDT and YYEEEE. The germline V and J ends were trimmed by 5 bases and 0 bases, with 15 bases remaining between them. This CDR3 comprises 16 residues. The CDR3 DNA sequence: TGTGCCAGCAGTTCCGACTCTATCAGCTCCTACAATGAGCAGTTCTTC. Translated: CASSSDSISSYNEQFF.

This clonotype was recorded at least ten times. V and J are TRBV28 and TRBJ2-2; TRBD1 is a possible D gene (5 bases). The ends were cut back, 5 bases at V and 5 bases at J, with 9 bases in the middle. Germline V gene sequence: CDR1 MDHEN, CDR2 SYDVKM. The CDR3 runs 13 residues. The CDR3 sequence is CASSLRQTGELFF. CDR3 coding DNA: TGTGCCAGCAGTCTTCGACAGACCGGGGAGCTGTTTTTT.

This clonotype was detected a few times. Mismatch with germline at one junction end may stem from a read error. This chain uses TRBV28 with TRBJ1-2; no definite D call. This CDR3 contains 12 residues. Per the germline V gene, CDR1 is MDHEN and CDR2 is SYDVKM. The DNA of the CDR3 is TGTGCCAGCAGTTTATTCCGGCGGCTACTTTACTTC. Its protein is CASSLFRRLLYF.

This clonotype was seen ten or more times. This chain uses TRBV27 with TRBJ1-2, with D possibly TRBD1 on 6 matching bases. The CDR3 is made up of 13 amino acids. V shed 6 bases and J shed 2 bases, with 10 bases lying between them. CDR1 MNHEY and CDR2 SMNVEV come from the germline V gene (reference sequence). CDR3 sequence (DNA): TGTGCCAGCAGATCTCAGGGGAACTATGGCTACACCTTC. It yields the protein CASRSQGNYGYTF.

This clonotype was counted at least ten times. This rearrangement joins TRBV19 to TRBJ1-5; 10 bases fit TRBD1. The V segment lost 6 bases and the J segment 11 bases; nucleotides outside the gene matches: 10. Looked up from germline, CDR1 is LNHDA and CDR2 is SQIVND (reference sequence). There are 14 residues in the CDR3. The CDR3 is CASRGQGSIVAQHF. Here the CDR3 DNA reads TGTGCCAGTAGGGGACAGGGGAGTATTGTGGCCCAGCATTTT.

Note on this clonotype: This sequence may be a read error, since a much larger clone differs from it by one base. J is TRBJ2-7 and V is TRBV6-5; 8 positions match TRBD1. Looked up from germline, CDR1 is MNHEY and CDR2 is SVGAGI. With V trimmed by 4 bases and J by 2 bases, 7 bases remained unmatched. The CDR3 runs to 15 residues. CDR3 in DNA: TGTGCCAGCAGTTCCTGTGGGACAGGCGCCTACGAGCAGTACTTC. Amino acids: CASSSCGTGAYEQYF.

This chain uses TRBV3-1 with TRBJ2-5; 9 bases align to TRBD1. The CDR3 covers 15 residues. The germline V gene has CDR1 LGHDT and CDR2 YNNKEL (reference sequence). Germline trimming cut 6 bases from V and 4 bases from J; bases unmatched to any gene: 9. The CDR3 region is CASSNRDRALETQYF. Here the CDR3 DNA reads TGTGCCAGCAGTAACCGGGACAGGGCATTAGAGACCCAGTACTTC.

This sequence joins TRBV5-4 and TRBJ1-1; unclear D gene. The CDR3 contains 13 residues. Deletions cut 4 bases from V and 1 base from J, with 8 bases between. Germline CDR1 SGHNT, CDR2 YYREEE (reference sequence). The CDR3 here is CASSPQWNTEAFF. CDR3 nucleotides: TGTGCCAGCAGCCCCCAGTGGAACACTGAAGCTTTCTTT.

This clonotype appeared many times. This sequence joins TRBV15 and TRBJ1-4, with 7 nucleotides matching TRBD1. Germline V CDR1 and CDR2: LNHNV, YYDKDF (reference sequence). The CDR3 runs 15 residues. Unmatched junction bases numbered 6, after V lost 3 bases and J lost 5 bases. The CDR3 nucleotides read TGTGCCACCAGCAGCAGAAGGGACAGCAATGAAAAACTGTTTTTT. This translates into CATSSRRDSNEKLFF.

This clonotype was recorded at least ten times. V and J are TRBV7-2 and TRBJ2-1, with D tentatively TRBD2 (5 bases). The ends were cut back, 5 bases at V and 3 bases at J, with 5 bases in the middle. The germline V gene has CDR1 SGHTA and CDR2 FQGNSA. CDR3 length: 12 residues. For the CDR3, the DNA is TGTGCCAGCAGCCGGGACTACAATGAGCAGTTCTTC. Translated, it gives CASSRDYNEQFF.

This clonotype was detected a few times. The chain combines TRBV6-2 or TRBV6-3 with TRBJ1-1; D ambiguous. Germline V CDR1 and CDR2: MNHEY, SVGEGT. V was pared by 0 bases and J by 4 bases, with 18 bases between. This CDR3 contains 17 residues. For the CDR3, the DNA is TGTGCCAGCAGTTACTCGTTGGGCAGGTCCTTGTCCACTGAAGCTTTCTTT. Translating gives CASSYSLGRSLSTEAFF.

This clonotype showed up many times. This chain uses TRBV4-1 with TRBJ1-1; D remains ambiguous. The ends were cut back, 4 bases at V and 0 bases at J, with 12 bases in the middle. CDR1 and CDR2 from the germline V gene are MGHRA and YSYEKL. The CDR3 has 15 residues. The CDR3, as DNA: TGCGCCAGCAGCCTCCGGAGGGAGATGAACACTGAAGCTTTCTTT. Amino acid sequence: CASSLRREMNTEAFF.